The 17 T cell receptor beta chains reported below all come from one sample, sequenced in a study of blood T cell repertoires in COVID-19. Sequencing was performed with immunoSEQ multiplex PCR; in TCRdb, only in-frame clones are kept and a portion is missing. The repertoire holds approximately 350,000 clones, with 75% to 90% as singletons. The specimen sequenced was peripheral blood. Receptors were obtained from a woman aged 55 to 70 with COVID-19, enrolled during active disease.

The rearrangement uses TRBV30 and TRBJ2-2, with TRBD2 as a possible D gene (7 bases). The CDR3 extends over 15 amino acids. CDR1 and CDR2 (germline): GTSNPN, SVGIG (reference sequence). V was trimmed by 4 bases and J by 1 base, leaving 13 bases between them. CDR3 DNA sequence: TGTGCCTGGAAGTTGAGGGGGGGGAACACCGGGGAGCTGTTTTTT. Encoded protein: CAWKLRGGNTGELFF.

V is TRBV6-4 and J is TRBJ2-3; 7 bases are a match to TRBD2. The CDR3 contains 15 residues. With 5 bases clipped from V and 0 bases from J, the junction kept 5 bases outside the gene matches. CDR1 is MRHNA and CDR2 is SNTAGT in the germline V gene. CDR3 nucleotide sequence: TGTGCCAGCAGTCCGTCGGGGGGTAGCACAGATACGCAGTATTTT. It is translated as CASSPSGGSTDTQYF.

This chain joins TRBV5-1 and TRBJ2-1; 10 bases align to TRBD2. J gave up 5 bases and V 3 bases, and 5 bases lay outside the gene matches. Per germline, CDR1 SGHRS and CDR2 YFSETQ. The CDR3 consists of 15 residues. CDR3 sequence: CASSYGTSDNNEQFF. The CDR3, as DNA: TGCGCCAGCAGCTACGGGACTAGCGACAACAATGAGCAGTTCTTC.

The chain has TRBV7-3 and TRBJ2-3; D is perhaps TRBD2 (6 bases). Looked up from germline, CDR1 is SGHTA and CDR2 is FQGTGA. V was clipped by 6 bases and J by 1 base, with 14 bases between them. This CDR3 comprises 15 residues. The CDR3 nucleotides read TGTGCCAGCAGTTCCTTCGGGGGAGGCACAGATACGCAGTATTTT. Its protein product is CASSSFGGGTDTQYF.

The rearrangement links TRBV12-5 to TRBJ1-5, with 7 bases lining up with TRBD1. Germline loops: CDR1 LGHNT, CDR2 FRNRAP. The CDR3 length is 19 residues. The trim removed 0 bases at V and 0 bases at J, leaving 11 bases unmatched. CDR3 DNA sequence: TGTGCTAGTGGTTTGGTAATTTGGCTGACAGGGCCTAGCAATCAGCCCCAGCATTTT. Translating gives CASGLVIWLTGPSNQPQHF.

For the CDR3, the DNA is TGTGCCAGCAGAGGACAGGTCACAGATACGCAGTATTTT. Protein product: CASRGQVTDTQYF. The chain has TRBV6-5 and TRBJ2-3; 7 bases are a match to TRBD1. This CDR3 region has 13 residues. Unmatched junction bases numbered 2, after V lost 6 bases and J lost 2 bases. Looked up from germline, CDR1 is MNHEY and CDR2 is SVGAGI.

The chain has TRBV27 and TRBJ1-1; 7 nucleotides align to TRBD1. The CDR3 consists of 14 residues. The junction had 7 bases not matched to a gene; V was cut back by 6 bases and J by 3 bases. Looked up from germline, CDR1 is MNHEY and CDR2 is SMNVEV (reference sequence). CDR3 nucleotides: TGTGCCAGCAGCCCCGCAGGGGGACACACTGAAGCTTTCTTT. Amino acids: CASSPAGGHTEAFF.

This clone has just a few counts. The V and J genes are TRBV6-5 and TRBJ2-7; D perhaps matches TRBD1 (5 bases). V gave up 0 bases and J gave up 11 bases, with 11 bases separating them. This CDR3 is 12 amino acids long. Germline-derived CDR1 and CDR2 are MNHEY and SVGAGI. CDR3 residues: CASSYSRECEYF. CDR3 nucleotides: TGTGCCAGCAGTTACTCCAGGGAATGCGAGTACTTC.

The rearrangement uses TRBV27 and TRBJ1-4; D ambiguous. V lost 5 bases, J lost 3 bases, and 13 bases lay in between. There are 15 residues in the CDR3. Germline V CDR1 and CDR2: MNHEY, SMNVEV (reference sequence). As DNA, the CDR3 is TGTGCCAGCAGTGGTGGACTGGAACCTAATGAAAAACTGTTTTTT. It encodes CASSGGLEPNEKLFF.

The J gene is TRBJ1-1, the V gene TRBV19; D not certain. V lost 3 bases and J 4 bases, leaving 9 bases between the germline ends. CDR1 LNHDA and CDR2 SQIVND come from the germline V gene (reference sequence). The CDR3 is made up of 13 amino acids. DNA of the CDR3: TGTGCCAGTAGTATGGCGGGCGGCACTGAAGCTTTCTTT. It encodes CASSMAGGTEAFF.

The V call is TRBV19, the J call TRBJ1-2; 8 positions agree with TRBD1. CDR1 and CDR2 (germline): LNHDA, SQIVND (reference sequence). Trimming at V came to 8 bases and at J to 0 bases, leaving 5 bases not matched to a gene. The CDR3 totals 14 residues. The CDR3 DNA sequence: TGTGCCAGTGCCCAGGGGGCTTCTAACTATGGCTACACCTTC. Its protein is CASAQGASNYGYTF.

The chain links TRBV6-5 to TRBJ1-1; D is undetermined. Germline V gives CDR1 MNHEY, CDR2 SVGAGI. The CDR3 covers 16 residues. V lost 2 bases and J lost 3, with 16 bases in between. Here the CDR3 DNA reads TGTGCCAGCAGTTACGGTGCTGGAGTAGATGACACTGAAGCTTTCTTT. Amino acid sequence: CASSYGAGVDDTEAFF.

The rearrangement joins TRBV5-1 to TRBJ2-5; TRBD2 matches 13 bases. Germline V gene data show CDR1 as SGHRS and CDR2 as YFSETQ. The V segment lost 0 bases and the J segment 2 bases; nucleotides outside the gene matches: 4. CDR3 length: 17 amino acids. For the CDR3, the DNA is TGCGCCAGCAGCTTGGCGACTAGCGGGGGGCCTCAAGAGACCCAGTACTTC. Residues: CASSLATSGGPQETQYF.

This clone was detected only once. The CDR3 here is CASSQVQGNTIYF. The CDR3 region has the DNA TGTGCCAGCAGCCAAGTCCAGGGAAACACCATATATTTT. This rearrangement joins TRBV3-1 (or the pseudogene TRBV3-2) to TRBJ1-3, with D unresolved. Germline V gene data show CDR1 as LGHDT and CDR2 as YNNKEL (reference sequence). The CDR3 loop spans 13 amino acids. The V end lost 1 base, the J end lost 4 bases, and 5 bases lay between the germline ends.

The J gene is TRBJ2-7, the V gene TRBV5-4; TRBD1 matches 7 bases. The germline V gene has CDR1 SGHNT and CDR2 YYREEE (reference sequence). The CDR3 is 15 amino acids. Trimming at V came to 4 bases and at J to 2 bases, leaving 9 bases not matched to a gene. This chain's CDR3 is CASSPQGTETYEQYF. The DNA of the CDR3 is TGTGCCAGCAGCCCCCAAGGGACAGAGACCTACGAGCAGTACTTC.

The chain has TRBV5-1 and TRBJ1-1, with D unclear. The V gene's germline CDR1 is SGHRS and CDR2 YFSETQ. With 6 bases removed from V and 0 bases from J, the gap between germline ends came to 12 bases. The CDR3 runs to 14 residues. In nucleotides, the CDR3 is TGCGCCAGCACCCCCGTGGAGGTGAACACTGAAGCTTTCTTT. It translates to CASTPVEVNTEAFF. Looking up the rest from reference TRBV5-1 and TRBJ1-1 gives the full variable domain: KAGVTQTPRYLIKTRGQQVTLSCSPISGHRSVSWYQQTPGQGLQFLFEYFSETQRNKGNFPGRFSGRQFSNSRSEMNVSTLELGDSALYLCASTPVEVNTEAFFGQGTRLTVV.

The chain joins TRBV5-1 to TRBJ2-7; 8 bases align to TRBD1. With 7 bases clipped from V and 2 bases from J, the junction kept 14 bases outside the gene matches. The germline gives CDR1 SGHRS, CDR2 YFSETQ. The CDR3 contains 16 residues. The DNA for the CDR3 is TGCGCCAGCCACCACGGGACAGGAGAATGGCCCTACGAGCAGTACTTC. Translating gives CASHHGTGEWPYEQYF.